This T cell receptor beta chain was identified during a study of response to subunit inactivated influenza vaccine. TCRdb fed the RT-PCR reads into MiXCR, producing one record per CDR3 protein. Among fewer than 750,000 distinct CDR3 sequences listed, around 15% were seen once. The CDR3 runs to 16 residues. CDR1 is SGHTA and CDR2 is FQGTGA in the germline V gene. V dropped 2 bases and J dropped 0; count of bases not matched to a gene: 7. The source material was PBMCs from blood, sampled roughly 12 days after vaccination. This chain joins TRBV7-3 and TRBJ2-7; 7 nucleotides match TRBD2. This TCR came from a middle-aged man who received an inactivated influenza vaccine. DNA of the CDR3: TGTGCCAGCAGCTTAGGTCCTAGCGGTAGCTCCTACGAGCAGTACTTC. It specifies CASSLGPSGSSYEQYF.